A single sample gave rise to the 2 T cell receptor beta chains below, sequenced in a study of cytomegalovirus exposure and HLA in healthy donors. The PCR ran on 60 Vbeta and 13 Jbeta primers. The method was immunoSEQ multiplex PCR; TCRdb's version includes in-frame clones alone and lacks a portion of them. This sample's table has roughly 40,000 clones. The source material was PBMCs. Receptors were obtained from a man younger than 40 in good health and CMV-seronegative.

The rearrangement joins TRBV9 to TRBJ1-1, with 10 positions matching TRBD1. The length of the CDR3 is 15 residues. Germline CDR1 and CDR2: SGDLS and YYNGEE. V was pared by 4 bases and J by 4 bases, with 7 bases of the junction left unmatched. The CDR3, as DNA: TGTGCCAGCAGCCTAGGAGGACAGGGGGGCACTGAAGCTTTCTTT. Amino acids: CASSLGGQGGTEAFF.

The gene calls are TRBV25-1 and TRBJ1-4; 10 bases line up with TRBD1. This CDR3 has 15 amino acids. V was clipped by 4 bases and J by 7 bases; unmatched bases: 6. Germline CDR1 and CDR2: MGHDK and SYGVNS. As DNA, the CDR3 is TGTGCCAGCAGTGGCCCCGGGACAGGGGTTGAAAAACTGTTTTTT. Translating it yields CASSGPGTGVEKLFF.